This T cell receptor (beta chain) came from a study of shared clonotypes between healthy human individuals. The CD4+ fraction was divided into a CD45RA+ naive subset and a CD45RA-negative memory subset. Details on this clone: The target antigen is unknown.

Study outcomes and limitations: Blood was the only sampled material, and tissue repertoires likely differ.

Per germline, CDR1 MDHEN and CDR2 SYDVKM. The CDR3 sequence is 13 residues long. V lost 5 bases to trimming and J lost 1 base, with 7 bases between them. The assay was run at deep level. Source study methods: ImmunoSEQ junction-only sequences lacked quality scores, so their filtering differed. The method was immunoSEQ multiplex PCR; TCRdb's version includes in-frame clones alone and lacks a portion of them. V and J calls and clone size are given by that table; D and trimming were obtained from the DNA. The sample has about 1 million clones, about 75% seen once. The clonotype originates from a man between 18 and 29 years old in good health. This chain links TRBV28 with TRBJ2-3; D gene unclear. The specimen sequenced was memory CD4+ T cells sorted from blood. Subset noted: CD45RA-negative fraction. The CDR3 protein is CASSVAGTDTQYF. DNA of the CDR3: TGTGCCAGCAGTGTGGCTGGCACAGATACGCAGTATTTT.